The present TCR beta chain was sequenced within a study of blood T cell repertoires in COVID-19. J was trimmed by 8 bases and V by 7 bases; bases with no gene match: 9. This CDR3 is built from 13 residues. The germline CDR1 and CDR2 sequences are SQVTM and ANQGSEA. The protocol was immunoSEQ multiplex PCR, while the TCRdb copy is restricted to in-frame clones and leaves out a portion. The sample contains approximately 100,000 clones, 82% of which appear only once. The receptor's source is a man between 65 and 80 years old with active or convalescent COVID-19. The specimen sequenced was peripheral blood. This chain joins TRBV29-1 and TRBJ1-3, with 9 bases lining up with TRBD1. For the CDR3, the DNA is TGCAGCGCCGTGGGGACAGGGAGCGACACCATATATTTT. It specifies CSAVGTGSDTIYF.